Given below is one T cell receptor beta chain in context. Treatment in this sample: around 19 received Ad26.COV2.S at low or high dose, single or two shots; 5 received placebo; per-sample allocation not given. On day 63 after the first injection, vaccine and placebo recipients gave samples. The data belong to a study of Ad26.COV2.S vaccination and SARS-CoV-2 variants. Profiling relied on immunoSEQ multiplex PCR, and the TCRdb table lists in-frame clones only, not all of them. The top ten clones hold about 1.5% of a sample with some 640,000 clones, 89% of them seen once. Sequenced material: peripheral blood, taken in a trial of Ad26.COV2.S vaccine versus placebo. This receptor was identified in a person between 18 and 65 years old who received the Ad26.COV2.S COVID-19 vaccine or a placebo.

In DNA, the CDR3 is TGCGCCAGCAACTCTCGGGACAGGGGGCTGAATGAGCAGTTCTTC. It yields the protein CASNSRDRGLNEQFF. The J gene is TRBJ2-1, the V gene TRBV5-1, with 12 positions matching TRBD1. Germline CDR1 SGHRS, CDR2 YFSETQ. J was trimmed by 7 bases and V by 6 bases; bases with no gene match: 8. The CDR3 totals 15 residues. Together with reference TRBV5-1 and TRBJ2-1, the CDR3 gives the full variable domain: KAGVTQTPRYLIKTRGQQVTLSCSPISGHRSVSWYQQTPGQGLQFLFEYFSETQRNKGNFPGRFSGRQFSNSRSEMNVSTLELGDSALYLCASNSRDRGLNEQFFGPGTRLTVL.